The subject of this entry is one TCR beta chain. The method was immunoSEQ multiplex PCR; TCRdb's version includes in-frame clones alone and lacks a portion of them. Here the sample spans about 130,000 clones, 81% being singletons. The data belong to a study of radiation and T cells in renal cell carcinoma. The V end lost 1 base, the J end lost 4 bases, and 13 bases lay between the germline ends. Per germline, CDR1 SNHLY and CDR2 FYNNEI. The CDR3 length is 15 residues. Time point: blood 2 weeks post-SBRT. Treatment given: 15 Gy SBRT to primary tumor, nephrectomy 4 weeks later. This chain uses TRBV2 with TRBJ1-2; maybe TRBD1 (6 bases). This TCR came from a man in his fifties with renal cell carcinoma. The sequenced sample was blood, obtained from a patient whose treatment included radiotherapy and nephrectomy. The CDR3 region has the DNA TGTGCCAGCAGTGAAGACGGGCGAGGGGGCTATGGCTACACCTTC. Translated: CASSEDGRGGYGYTF.